The 11 T cell receptor beta chains presented below share a single source sample, sequenced in a study of blood T cell repertoires in COVID-19. Sequencing was performed with immunoSEQ multiplex PCR; in TCRdb, only in-frame clones are kept and a portion is missing. The sample has 200,000 to 300,000 clones; 75% to 85% are singletons. Sequenced material: peripheral blood. The receptors shown here come from a human donor in a cohort sampled during active COVID-19.

CDR3 DNA sequence: TGCGCCAGCAGCTTGGCCGGGACAGGTAGGGAGTACTTC. This translates into CASSLAGTGREYF. The V gene is TRBV5-1, the J gene TRBJ2-7; 8 nucleotides match TRBD1. CDR3 length: 13 amino acids. Germline trimming cut 0 bases from V and 11 bases from J; bases unmatched to any gene: 7. Per the germline V gene, CDR1 is SGHRS and CDR2 is YFSETQ.

This chain joins TRBV5-8 and TRBJ2-1, with TRBD2 identical over 10 bases. CDR3 length equals 18 residues. CDR1 and CDR2 from the germline V gene are SGHTS and YDEGEE. Germline trimming cut 0 bases from V and 0 bases from J; bases unmatched to any gene: 6. The CDR3 bases are TGTGCCAGCAGCTTGGGGACTAGCGGTTTTCTCTCCTACAATGAGCAGTTCTTC. This sequence encodes CASSLGTSGFLSYNEQFF.

The V call is TRBV5-1, the J call TRBJ2-3; 9 bases are a match to TRBD2. With 3 bases clipped from V and 2 bases from J, the junction kept 10 bases outside the gene matches. There are 17 residues in the CDR3. CDR1 is SGHRS, CDR2 YFSETQ, per germline. The DNA for the CDR3 is TGCGCCAGCAGCTCTGGGAGTAGCGGGAGAACCACAGATACGCAGTATTTT. Amino acid sequence: CASSSGSSGRTTDTQYF.

The rearrangement links TRBV5-1 to TRBJ2-2; D is perhaps TRBD1 (6 bases). This CDR3 contains 15 residues. The germline V gene encodes CDR1 SGHRS and CDR2 YFSETQ. Trimming shortened V by 0 bases and J by 6 bases, and 12 bases separated the two germline ends. CDR3 protein: CASSLAPGDPGELFF. DNA for the CDR3: TGCGCCAGCAGCTTGGCCCCAGGGGATCCCGGGGAGCTGTTTTTT.

The chain has TRBV29-1 and TRBJ1-2; 9 bases line up with TRBD1. The V gene end was trimmed by 1 base and the J gene end by 5 bases; junction bases not matched to a gene: 5. This CDR3 region has 14 residues. Germline V lookup: CDR1 SQVTM, CDR2 ANQGSEA. In DNA, the CDR3 is TGCAGCGTTGAAGGCCCCGGGACAGGGTATGGCTACACCTTC. The encoded protein is CSVEGPGTGYGYTF.

The chain recombines TRBV5-3 with TRBJ1-4; no reliable D call. Being an ORF, TRBV5-3 has a function that is uncertain. V was shortened by 1 base and J by 3 bases, with 16 bases between the two germline ends. The CDR3 totals 17 residues. CDR3 in DNA: TGTGCCAGAAGCTTGCGCCAGACCAAGGCGGCTAATGAAAAACTGTTTTTT. Its protein is CARSLRQTKAANEKLFF.

This chain uses TRBV5-6 with TRBJ2-5, with D perhaps matching TRBD2 (6 bases). The CDR3 runs 15 residues. CDR1 and CDR2 from the germline V gene are SGHDT and YYEEEE. Trimming pared 5 bases from V and 5 bases from J, leaving 19 bases between. CDR3 coding DNA: TGTGCCAGCAGTGTGTTGGAGGGAATGTCGGAGACCCAGTACTTC. Translation gives CASSVLEGMSETQYF.

V gene TRBV30 combines with J gene TRBJ1-2; D is perhaps TRBD1 (6 bases). This CDR3 has 13 residues. Germline CDR1 reads GTSNPN; CDR2 reads SVGIG (reference sequence). V shed 5 bases and J shed 3 bases, with 13 bases lying between them. The CDR3 reads CAWFKGDYYGYTF. The CDR3 nucleotides are TGTGCCTGGTTCAAGGGGGATTACTATGGCTACACCTTC.

The rearrangement links TRBV18 to TRBJ2-2; possible D gene TRBD2, 5 bases. The CDR3 is 15 residues long. Germline-derived CDR1 and CDR2 are KGHSH and LQKENI. The germline V and J ends were trimmed by 1 base and 1 base, with 7 bases remaining between them. CDR3 protein: CASSPRAGNTGELFF. The CDR3 region has the DNA TGTGCCAGCTCACCACGGGCGGGGAACACCGGGGAGCTGTTTTTT.

J is TRBJ2-7 and V is TRBV5-1, with 11 bases that match TRBD1. This CDR3 contains 15 residues. V shed 4 bases and J 9 bases; nucleotides not matched to a gene: 12. CDR1 SGHRS and CDR2 YFSETQ come from the germline V gene. The CDR3 DNA is TGCGCCAGCAGCCCGAGGACAGGGGGCGGGTCAGGGCAGTACTTC. Encoded protein: CASSPRTGGGSGQYF.

The chain recombines TRBV5-1 with TRBJ2-6; possible D gene TRBD1, 6 bases. The V gene lost 6 bases and the J gene lost 2 bases, with 15 bases spanning the gap. The CDR3 totals 16 residues. Germline lookup yields CDR1 SGHRS and CDR2 YFSETQ. The CDR3: CASTTNSGAGANVLTF. CDR3 bases: TGCGCCAGCACAACGAACTCAGGGGCTGGGGCCAACGTCCTGACTTTC.